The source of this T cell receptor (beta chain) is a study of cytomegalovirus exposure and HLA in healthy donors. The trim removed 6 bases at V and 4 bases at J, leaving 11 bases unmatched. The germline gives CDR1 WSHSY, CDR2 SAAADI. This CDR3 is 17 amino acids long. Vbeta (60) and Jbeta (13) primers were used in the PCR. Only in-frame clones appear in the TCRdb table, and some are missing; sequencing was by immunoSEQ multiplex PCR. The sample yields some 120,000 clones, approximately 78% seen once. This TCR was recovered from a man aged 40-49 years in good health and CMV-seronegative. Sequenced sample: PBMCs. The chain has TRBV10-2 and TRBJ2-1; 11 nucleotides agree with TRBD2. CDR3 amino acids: CASSPRVGTSGYNEQFF. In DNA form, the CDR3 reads TGCGCCAGCAGCCCGAGGGTAGGGACTAGCGGTTACAATGAGCAGTTCTTC.